A selection of T cell receptor beta chains follows, all from one sample in a study of cytomegalovirus exposure and HLA in healthy donors. Generated by immunoSEQ multiplex PCR, the TCRdb table keeps only in-frame clones and is missing some. The sample has 150,000 to 180,000 clones; roughly three quarters are singletons. Material: PBMCs. These receptors came from a man aged 25 to 40 in good health and CMV-seropositive. The CDR3 runs from the conserved cysteine through the conserved F or W. A D gene is named only where the DNA matches it firmly. Size tells how often a clone was seen (once, few, many) or the class of an expanded clone, and some rows leave it out.

>-|-|TRBJ1-1|TRBV2
CASTTYTEAFF
TGTGCCAGCACTACTTACACTGAAGCTTTCTTT
>-|TRBD1|TRBJ2-2|TRBV10-3
CAIAGQGAFTGELFF
TGTGCCATCGCCGGGCAGGGGGCTTTCACCGGGGAGCTGTTTTTT
>-|TRBD1|TRBJ2-5|TRBV7-9
CASSLGDRVQETQYF
TGTGCCAGCAGCTTAGGGGACAGGGTGCAAGAGACCCAGTACTTC
>-|-|TRBJ1-5|TRBV7-2
CASSFIDQPQHF
TGTGCCAGCAGCTTTATCGATCAGCCCCAGCATTTT
>-|-|TRBJ2-7|TRBV5-1
CASSFRDTSYEQYF
TGCGCCAGCAGCTTCCGGGACACGTCCTACGAGCAGTACTTC
>-|TRBD2|TRBJ2-7|TRBV5-1
CASSLERGTYEQYF
TGCGCCAGCAGCTTGGAGCGGGGCACCTACGAGCAGTACTTC
>-|TRBD1|TRBJ1-2|TRBV5-6
CASSPGQVGYGYTF
TGTGCCAGCAGCCCCGGACAGGTTGGCTATGGCTACACCTTC
>-|-|TRBJ1-1|TRBV5-1
CASSLGQLAEAFF
TGCGCCAGCAGCTTAGGACAACTGGCTGAAGCTTTCTTT
>-|-|TRBJ2-1|TRBV5-4
CASSPRGGSYNEQFF
TGTGCCAGCAGCCCGAGGGGGGGCTCCTACAATGAGCAGTTCTTC
>-|TRBD2|TRBJ2-3|TRBV25-1
CASSGTSGRLNTQYF
TGTGCCAGCAGTGGGACTAGCGGGAGGTTGAATACGCAGTATTTT
>-|-|TRBJ2-1|TRBV7-3
CASSLGQNNEQFF
TGTGCCAGCAGCTTAGGACAGAACAATGAGCAGTTCTTC
>once|-|TRBJ1-2|TRBV29-1
CSVSRQQSNYGYTF
TGCAGCGTAAGTCGACAGCAGTCTAACTATGGCTACACCTTC
>-|TRBD1|TRBJ1-2|TRBV19
CASSITSSQGEIPYGYTF
TGTGCCAGTAGTATTACGAGCTCCCAGGGGGAGATTCCCTATGGCTACACCTTC
>-|TRBD1|TRBJ1-6|TRBV27
CASSPGQNNSPLHF
TGTGCCAGCAGTCCGGGACAGAATAATTCACCCCTCCACTTT
>-|-|TRBJ2-7|TRBV7-9
CASSLEVSSGEQYF
TGTGCCAGCAGCTTAGAGGTCAGCTCGGGTGAGCAGTACTTC
>-|TRBD1|TRBJ1-2|TRBV5-4
CASSETGFVGYTF
TGTGCCAGCAGCGAGACAGGGTTTGTGGGCTACACCTTC
>-|TRBD1|TRBJ2-5|TRBV4-2
CASSLRQGAGETQYF
TGTGCCAGCAGCCTCCGGCAGGGGGCAGGGGAGACCCAGTACTTC
>-|TRBD1|TRBJ1-1|TRBV7-2
CASSSGTGTDTEAFF
TGTGCCAGCAGCTCCGGGACAGGGACAGACACTGAAGCTTTCTTT
>-|-|TRBJ1-3|TRBV10-1
CASSAGRSGNTIYF
TGCGCCAGCAGCGCAGGGCGCTCTGGAAACACCATATATTTT
>-|-|TRBJ2-3|TRBV21-1
CASSKVMGLAGVSDTQYF
TGTGCCAGCAGCAAAGTGATGGGACTAGCGGGAGTTTCGGATACGCAGTATTTT
>once|-|TRBJ1-5|TRBV27
CASSLGQGGQPQHF
TGTGCCAGCAGTTTAGGGCAGGGTGGTCAGCCCCAGCATTTT
>-|-|TRBJ1-2|TRBV28
CASSFQGYGYTF
TGTGCCAGCAGTTTTCAGGGGTATGGCTACACCTTC
>-|-|TRBJ2-1|TRBV27
CASSLGHPGGEQFF
TGTGCCAGCAGTTTGGGGCACCCCGGTGGCGAGCAGTTCTTC
>few|TRBD1|TRBJ2-1|TRBV5-4
CASSLQGAEQFF
TGTGCCAGCAGCCTGCAGGGGGCGGAGCAGTTCTTC
>-|-|TRBJ2-7|TRBV2
CASRDQGTAYEQYF
TGTGCCAGCAGAGATCAGGGGACGGCCTACGAGCAGTACTTC
>-|-|TRBJ1-2|TRBV4-2
CASSQAPESGDGYTF
TGTGCCAGCAGCCAAGCCCCCGAGAGCGGGGATGGCTACACCTTC
>-|-|TRBJ2-7|TRBV6-6
CASSYSVGYEQYF
TGTGCCAGCAGTTACTCCGTCGGCTACGAGCAGTACTTC
>-|-|TRBJ2-5|TRBV5-1
CASSGRQGREQYF
TGCGCCAGCAGCGGAAGACAGGGTCGGGAGCAGTACTTC
>-|-|TRBJ1-1|TRBV18
CASSTGRHDTEAFF
TGTGCCAGCTCTACTGGCAGGCACGACACTGAAGCTTTCTTT
>-|-|TRBJ2-5|TRBV7-3
CASSYDKVGAQYF
TGTGCCAGCAGCTATGACAAGGTAGGGGCCCAGTACTTC
>-|TRBD1|TRBJ2-7|TRBV6-1
CASSAGGTGGYEQYF
TGTGCCAGCAGTGCGGGGGGGACAGGGGGTTACGAGCAGTACTTC
>-|-|TRBJ1-3|TRBV30
CAWTGGLGGNTIYF
TGTGCCTGGACGGGGGGTCTCGGTGGAAACACCATATATTTT
>-|TRBD2|TRBJ2-5|TRBV15
CATSRVGLQETQYF
TGTGCCACCAGCAGAGTGGGACTACAAGAGACCCAGTACTTC
>few|TRBD2|TRBJ2-7|TRBV19
CASSGSGSSYEQYF
TGTGCCAGTAGTGGCAGCGGGAGCTCCTACGAGCAGTACTTC
>-|TRBD2|TRBJ2-2|TRBV28
CASSPRTSGSTGELFF
TGTGCCAGCAGTCCGCGAACCAGCGGGAGTACTGGGGAGCTGTTTTTT
>-|TRBD1|TRBJ2-1|TRBV10-3
CAISDPGQGGYNEQFF
TGTGCCATCAGTGACCCCGGACAGGGCGGCTACAATGAGCAGTTCTTC
>-|-|TRBJ2-4|TRBV7-8
CASSPLPGLAKNIQYF
TGTGCCAGCAGCCCACTCCCGGGACTAGCCAAAAACATTCAGTACTTC
>-|TRBD1|TRBJ2-7|TRBV27
CASSTTGTGAYEQYF
TGTGCCAGCAGCACGACCGGGACAGGGGCCTACGAGCAGTACTTC